This TCR beta chain is drawn from a study of beta chain features in type 1 diabetes. Losses at the gene ends were 6 bases for V and 15 bases for J; bases not matched to a gene: 16. Germline-derived CDR1 and CDR2 are MNHEY and SMNVEV (reference sequence). The CDR3 covers 14 residues. The isolated RNA, all of it, was reverse transcribed, so expressed TCRB transcripts were what got sequenced. The assay was immunoSEQ multiplex PCR, and TCRdb's table has in-frame clones only and misses some. The sample shows 250,000 to 350,000 clones, roughly 11% of them seen only once. This clone has more than one count but fewer than ten.

This TCR was recovered from a woman in her twenties or thirties in good health. V usage is TRBV27 and J usage is TRBJ1-4; 7 positions match TRBD1. Sequenced material: naive CD4+ T cells from blood. DNA of the CDR3: TGTGCCAGCAGCCCCTCCCATCAGGGGGGCGCGGTGTTTTTT. Encoded protein: CASSPSHQGGAVFF.